The 24 T cell receptor beta chains presented below share a single source sample, sequenced in a study of cytomegalovirus exposure and HLA in healthy donors (dated by TCRdb to the late 2010s). The library relied on the immunoSEQ multiplex PCR assay. The multiplex PCR relied on a mix of 60 forward primers for TCR Vbeta segments and 13 reverse primers for TCR Jbeta segments. TCRdb carries this immuneACCESS record with in-frame sequences only. Its versions omit some clonotypes, under half of them owing to an unresolved V gene in the studies checked, with the rest unexplained. The sample's clone listing holds about 88,000 clones. The biggest ten clones account for about 6% of the sample. Material for sequencing was PBMCs. These receptors all come from a girl between 10 and 17 years old in good health and CMV-seropositive.

The J gene is TRBJ2-5, the V gene TRBV5-1, with 7 bases matching TRBD1. Germline V gene data show CDR1 as SGHRS and CDR2 as YFSETQ. This CDR3 comprises 15 residues. V shed 5 bases and J 1 base; nucleotides not matched to a gene: 8. This CDR3 is CASSTGTDTQETQYF. CDR3 bases: TGCGCCAGCAGTACCGGGACAGACACCCAAGAGACCCAGTACTTC.

The DNA for the CDR3 is TGCGCCAGCAGCCAAGGGCGGACAGGGGGCGGCGTTGGCTACACCTTC. Translation gives CASSQGRTGGGVGYTF. This chain links TRBV4-3 with TRBJ1-2, with TRBD1 matching over 11 bases. Trimming removed 1 base from V and 7 bases from J; junction bases left unmatched: 8. The CDR3 is 16 amino acids. The germline V gene encodes CDR1 LGHNA and CDR2 YSLEER.

The genes are TRBV6-5 and TRBJ2-5; 9 nucleotides match TRBD1. V gave up 5 bases and J gave up 7 bases; unmatched junction bases: 11. Per the germline V gene, CDR1 is MNHEY and CDR2 is SVGAGI. The CDR3 has 15 residues. The CDR3 DNA reads as TGTGCCAGCAGTCAATACAGGGGGCACCAGGGGACCCAGTACTTC. Translation: CASSQYRGHQGTQYF.

The chain couples TRBV7-2 to TRBJ1-2; D perhaps matches TRBD1 (6 bases). Per germline, CDR1 SGHTA and CDR2 FQGNSA. With 7 bases removed from V and 8 bases from J, the gap between germline ends came to 17 bases. This CDR3 spans 13 amino acids. The CDR3 DNA reads TGTGCCAGCACCGAATTACAGGGAAACGGCTACACCTTC. It translates to CASTELQGNGYTF.

The genes are TRBV4-2 and TRBJ1-2; 9 bases fit TRBD1. Germline lookup yields CDR1 LGHNA and CDR2 YNFKEQ. The CDR3 consists of 17 residues. The junction had 14 bases not matched to a gene; V was cut back by 0 bases and J by 9 bases. The CDR3 sequence: CASSQDRGTGLLFSYTF. In DNA, the CDR3 is TGTGCCAGCAGCCAAGATCGGGGGACAGGGCTTCTTTTTAGCTACACCTTC.

This chain joins TRBV7-2 and TRBJ2-7; 9 bases agree with TRBD2. The CDR3 is 15 amino acids. After removal of 1 base from V and 4 bases from J, the junction contained 5 bases not matched to a gene. CDR1 is SGHTA and CDR2 is FQGNSA in the germline V gene. The CDR3 DNA is TGTGCCAGCAGCTTAGGGACTAGCGCTCTTTACGAGCAGTACGTC. Translating it yields CASSLGTSALYEQYV.

V is TRBV2 and J is TRBJ1-1; D is ambiguous. V lost 8 bases and J 3 bases, leaving 7 bases between the germline ends. There are 11 residues in the CDR3. Germline V gene data show CDR1 as SNHLY and CDR2 as FYNNEI. The CDR3 sequence is CASHGDTEAFF. The CDR3 region has the DNA TGTGCCAGCCACGGAGACACTGAAGCTTTCTTT. The full variable domain, its missing parts supplied by reference TRBV2 and TRBJ1-1, is EPEVTQTPSHQVTQMGQEVILRCVPISNHLYFYWYRQILGQKVEFLVSFYNNEISEKSEIFDDQFSVERPDGSNFTLKIRSTKLEDSAMYFCASHGDTEAFFGQGTRLTVV.

This chain connects TRBV7-9 to TRBJ2-5; tentatively, D is TRBD2 (5 bases). Trimming removed 5 bases at V and 2 bases at J, with 12 bases between. The germline V gene has CDR1 SEHNR and CDR2 FQNEAQ (reference sequence). The CDR3 covers 14 residues. The CDR3 DNA reads TGTGCCAGCAGCGAAGCCGGGGTACAAGAGACCCAGTACTTC. Protein sequence: CASSEAGVQETQYF.

The chain carries TRBV7-2 and TRBJ2-7; 8 positions agree with TRBD1. Germline V gives CDR1 SGHTA, CDR2 FQGNSA. Germline trimming cut 2 bases from V and 3 bases from J; bases unmatched to any gene: 6. The CDR3 spans 15 residues. The CDR3 DNA is TGTGCCAGCAGCTTAAGAACAGGGGGAGACTACGAGCAGTACTTC. Translation: CASSLRTGGDYEQYF.

The chain combines TRBV11-2 with TRBJ1-2, with D possibly matching TRBD1 (6 bases). CDR1 is SGHAT, CDR2 FQNNGV, per germline. Between the trimmed V and J ends, which lost 3 bases and 4 bases, there was a span of 12 bases. The length of the CDR3 is 14 residues. CDR3 sequence reads: CASSFSGTPYGYTF. DNA of the CDR3: TGTGCCAGCAGCTTTTCCGGGACACCCTATGGCTACACCTTC.

The chain links TRBV15 to TRBJ1-1; the D gene is possibly TRBD1 (6 bases). Germline CDR1 LNHNV, CDR2 YYDKDF (reference sequence). V was shortened by 0 bases and J by 1 base, with 12 bases between the two germline ends. The length of the CDR3 is 16 residues. CDR3 nucleotide sequence: TGTGCCACCAGCAGAGATCGTCAAGGGGGGAACACTGAAGCTTTCTTT. The encoded protein is CATSRDRQGGNTEAFF.

CDR3 in DNA: TGTGCCAGCAGCCCTAGGACTAGCGGGGGGAGAGACAATGAGCAGTTCTTC. Amino acid sequence: CASSPRTSGGRDNEQFF. The V gene is TRBV7-9, the J gene TRBJ2-1, with 14 bases lining up with TRBD2. J was trimmed by 5 bases and V by 5 bases; bases with no gene match: 8. Per germline, CDR1 SEHNR and CDR2 FQNEAQ (reference sequence). This CDR3 contains 17 residues. Full variable domain (rest looked up from reference TRBV7-9 and TRBJ2-1): DTGVSQNPRHKITKRGQNVTFRCDPISEHNRLYWYRQTLGQGPEFLTYFQNEAQLEKSRLLSDRFSAERPKGSFSTLEIQRTEQGDSAMYLCASSPRTSGGRDNEQFFGPGTRLTVL.

V is TRBV6-6 and J is TRBJ2-3; 15 bases agree with TRBD2. Germline V lookup: CDR1 MNHNY, CDR2 SVGAGI (reference sequence). V gave up 6 bases and J gave up 4 bases; unmatched junction bases: 5. The CDR3 contains 16 residues. The CDR3 region is CASRRTSGGAPDTQYF. CDR3 coding DNA: TGTGCCAGCAGACGGACTAGCGGGGGGGCGCCAGATACGCAGTATTTT.

The J gene is TRBJ2-1, the V gene TRBV5-4, with TRBD2 matching 8 bases. Germline CDR1 SGHNT, CDR2 YYREEE (reference sequence). There are 15 residues in the CDR3. V was clipped by 4 bases and J by 4 bases; unmatched bases: 7. The CDR3 nucleotides read TGTGCCAGCAGCCCAACGGGGGGGCTTTACAATGAGCAGTTCTTC. Amino acids: CASSPTGGLYNEQFF.

The chain uses TRBV6-6 and TRBJ1-2; 11 bases are shared with TRBD1. V trimming: 4 bases; J trimming: 5 bases; junction bases outside the gene matches: 9. The germline V gene has CDR1 MNHNY and CDR2 SVGAGI (reference sequence). This CDR3 region has 16 residues. Written as DNA, the CDR3 is TGTGCCAGCAGTTTACTGGAGGGACAGGGGGTGTATGGCTACACCTTC. It yields the protein CASSLLEGQGVYGYTF.

This chain connects TRBV18 to TRBJ2-2; 12 bases are a match to TRBD1. This CDR3 contains 16 residues. V shed 4 bases, J shed 4 bases, and the junction held 4 bases outside the gene matches. The germline CDR1 and CDR2 sequences are KGHSH and LQKENI. The CDR3 is CASSRGTGGTTGELFF. In DNA form, the CDR3 reads TGTGCCAGCTCACGCGGGACAGGGGGCACCACCGGGGAGCTGTTTTTT. The full variable domain, in which reference TRBV18 and TRBJ2-2 provide the parts outside the CDR3, is NAGVMQNPRHLVRRRGQEARLRCSPMKGHSHVYWYRQLPEEGLKFMVYLQKENIIDESGMPKERFSAEFPKEGPSILRIQQVVRGDSAAYFCASSRGTGGTTGELFFGEGSRLTVL.

The genes are TRBV15 and TRBJ2-7; TRBD1 aligns across 9 bases. There are 16 residues in the CDR3. Germline-derived CDR1 and CDR2 are LNHNV and YYDKDF (reference sequence). V lost 0 bases to trimming and J lost 0 bases; unmatched junction nucleotides: 3. CDR3 loop: CATSRDGTGSSYEQYF. Written as DNA, the CDR3 is TGTGCCACCAGCAGAGATGGGACAGGGAGCTCCTACGAGCAGTACTTC. Using reference TRBV15 and TRBJ2-7 for the parts outside the CDR3, the full variable domain is DAMVIQNPRYQVTQFGKPVTLSCSQTLNHNVMYWYQQKSSQAPKLLFHYYDKDFNNEADTPDNFQSRRPNTSFCFLDIRSPGLGDTAMYLCATSRDGTGSSYEQYFGPGTRLTVT.

The CDR3 protein is CASSRRGGRSDTQYF. The CDR3 bases are TGTGCCAGCAGCCGCCGGGGGGGGAGATCAGATACGCAGTATTTT. The chain links TRBV7-3 to TRBJ2-3; 8 positions match TRBD2. Germline CDR1 and CDR2: SGHTA and FQGTGA. CDR3 size: 15 residues. J was trimmed by 4 bases and V by 5 bases; bases with no gene match: 8.

V and J are TRBV19 and TRBJ1-2, with a tentative D call TRBD1 (5 bases). Trimming stripped 3 bases from V and 5 bases from J, with 10 bases between. CDR1 is LNHDA, CDR2 SQIVND, per germline (reference sequence). The CDR3 has 13 residues. Written as DNA, the CDR3 is TGTGCCAGTAGTATGGGGCAGCTGTATGGCTACACCTTC. Protein product: CASSMGQLYGYTF.

The rearrangement links TRBV11-2 to TRBJ2-3; 9 bases fit TRBD2. CDR1 SGHAT and CDR2 FQNNGV come from the germline V gene. Trimming at V came to 1 base and at J to 5 bases, leaving 7 bases not matched to a gene. The CDR3 runs 16 residues. The CDR3 reads CASSLGSSGGRDTQYF. CDR3 bases: TGTGCCAGCAGCTTAGGGTCCAGCGGGGGGCGAGATACGCAGTATTTT.

This chain joins TRBV5-4 and TRBJ2-2; 7 bases fit TRBD1. V lost 4 bases to trimming and J lost 2 bases; unmatched junction nucleotides: 11. The germline gives CDR1 SGHNT, CDR2 YYREEE (reference sequence). CDR3 size: 17 residues. The CDR3 DNA reads TGTGCCAGCAGCGAACACCGGGACAGAGTTAACACCGGGGAGCTGTTTTTT. Its protein product is CASSEHRDRVNTGELFF.

J is TRBJ1-2 and V is TRBV7-9, with 7 nucleotides matching TRBD1. The germline V gene has CDR1 SEHNR and CDR2 FQNEAQ (reference sequence). V dropped 5 bases and J dropped 2; count of bases not matched to a gene: 11. The CDR3 extends over 16 amino acids. In DNA, the CDR3 is TGTGCCAGCAGCCGCCAACCGACAGGGACGAACTATGGCTACACCTTC. The encoded protein is CASSRQPTGTNYGYTF.

The J gene is TRBJ2-5, the V gene TRBV27; 7 bases are a match to TRBD2. The CDR3 runs 14 residues. Germline V gene data show CDR1 as MNHEY and CDR2 as SMNVEV (reference sequence). V shed 6 bases, J shed 2 bases, and the junction held 6 bases outside the gene matches. CDR3 nucleotides: TGTGCCAGCAGGGAAACGGGGGGTCAAGAGACCCAGTACTTC. Its translation: CASRETGGQETQYF.

The gene calls are TRBV5-8 and TRBJ1-5; weak D call: TRBD1 (5 bases). Trimming cost V 0 bases and J 7 bases, with 8 bases left between them. This CDR3 spans 13 amino acids. Germline assignment: CDR1 SGHTS and CDR2 YDEGEE. CDR3 region: CASSLEGIQPQHF. The DNA for the CDR3 is TGTGCCAGCAGCTTGGAGGGGATCCAGCCCCAGCATTTT.